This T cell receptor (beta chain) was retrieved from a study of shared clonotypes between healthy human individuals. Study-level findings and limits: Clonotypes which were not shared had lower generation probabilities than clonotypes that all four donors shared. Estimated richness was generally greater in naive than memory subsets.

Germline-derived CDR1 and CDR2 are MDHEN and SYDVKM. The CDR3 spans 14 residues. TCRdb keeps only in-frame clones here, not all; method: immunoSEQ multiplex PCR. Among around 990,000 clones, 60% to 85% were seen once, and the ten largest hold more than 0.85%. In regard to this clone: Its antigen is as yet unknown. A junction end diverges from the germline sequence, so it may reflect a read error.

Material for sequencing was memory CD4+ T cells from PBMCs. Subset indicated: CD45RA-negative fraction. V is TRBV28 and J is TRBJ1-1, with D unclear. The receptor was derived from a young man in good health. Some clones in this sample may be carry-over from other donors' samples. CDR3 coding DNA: TGTGCCACCAGTTTTTCGGGGATGAACACTGAAGCTTTCTTT. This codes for CATSFSGMNTEAFF.